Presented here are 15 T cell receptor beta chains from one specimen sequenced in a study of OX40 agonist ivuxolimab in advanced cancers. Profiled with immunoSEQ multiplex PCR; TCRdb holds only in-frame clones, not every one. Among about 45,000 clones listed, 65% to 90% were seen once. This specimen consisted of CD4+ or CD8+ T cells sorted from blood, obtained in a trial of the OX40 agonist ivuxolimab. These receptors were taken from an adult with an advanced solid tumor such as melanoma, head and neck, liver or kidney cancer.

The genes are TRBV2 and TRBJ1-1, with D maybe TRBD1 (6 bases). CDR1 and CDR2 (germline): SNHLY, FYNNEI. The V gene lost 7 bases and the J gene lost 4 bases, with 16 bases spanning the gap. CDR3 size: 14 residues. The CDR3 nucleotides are TGTGCCAGCATACCTGGGGGCGCGGGCACTGAAGCTTTCTTT. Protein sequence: CASIPGGAGTEAFF.

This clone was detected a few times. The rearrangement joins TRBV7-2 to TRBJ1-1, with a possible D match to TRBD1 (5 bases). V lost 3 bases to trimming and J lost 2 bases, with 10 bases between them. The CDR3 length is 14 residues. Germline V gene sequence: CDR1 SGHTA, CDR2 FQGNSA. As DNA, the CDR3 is TGTGCCAGCAGCTTGGGGACGGCAAACACTGAAGCTTTCTTT. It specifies CASSLGTANTEAFF.

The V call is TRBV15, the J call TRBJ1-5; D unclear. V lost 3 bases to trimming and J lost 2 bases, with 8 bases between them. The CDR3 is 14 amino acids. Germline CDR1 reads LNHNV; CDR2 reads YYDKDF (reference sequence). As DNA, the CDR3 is TGTGCCACCAGCAGGGGCGGTGGCAATCAGCCCCAGCATTTT. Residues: CATSRGGGNQPQHF.

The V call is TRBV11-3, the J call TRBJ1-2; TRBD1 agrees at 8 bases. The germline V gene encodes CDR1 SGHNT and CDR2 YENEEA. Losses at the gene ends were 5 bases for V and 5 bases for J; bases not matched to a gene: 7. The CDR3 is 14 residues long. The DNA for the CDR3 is TGTGCCAGCAGCCGACTACAGGGGGGTTATGGCTACACCTTC. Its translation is CASSRLQGGYGYTF. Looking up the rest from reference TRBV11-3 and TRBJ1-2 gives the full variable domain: EAGVVQSPRYKIIEKKQPVAFWCNPISGHNTLYWYLQNLGQGPELLIRYENEEAVDDSQLPKDRFSAERLKGVDSTLKIQPAELGDSAVYLCASSRLQGGYGYTFGSGTRLTVV.

The CDR3 DNA sequence: TGTGCCAGCAGCTCCGGGACAACCTACGAGCAGTACTTC. It is translated as CASSSGTTYEQYF. The chain recombines TRBV7-3 with TRBJ2-7; TRBD1 might be the D (6 bases). The V and J ends lost 4 bases and 2 bases respectively, with 9 bases between them. This CDR3 is 13 amino acids long. Germline lookup yields CDR1 SGHTA and CDR2 FQGTGA. The whole variable domain, remainder taken from reference TRBV7-3 and TRBJ2-7, is GAGVSQTPSNKVTEKGKYVELRCDPISGHTALYWYRQSLGQGPEFLIYFQGTGAADDSGLPNDRFFAVRPEGSVSTLKIQRTERGDSAVYLCASSSGTTYEQYFGPGTRLTVT.

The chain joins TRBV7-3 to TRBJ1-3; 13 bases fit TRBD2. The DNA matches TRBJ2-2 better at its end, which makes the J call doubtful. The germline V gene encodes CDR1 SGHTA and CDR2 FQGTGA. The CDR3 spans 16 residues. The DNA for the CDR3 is TGTGCCAGCAGCCACGGGACTAGCGGGACCGGCGGGGAGCTGTTTTTT. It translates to CASSHGTSGTGGELFF.

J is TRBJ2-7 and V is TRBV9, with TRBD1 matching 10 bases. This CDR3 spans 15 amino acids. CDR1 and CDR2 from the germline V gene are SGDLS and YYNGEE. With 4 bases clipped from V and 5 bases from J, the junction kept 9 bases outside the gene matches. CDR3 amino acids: CASSYSGTGVNEQYF. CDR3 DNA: TGTGCCAGCAGCTACTCCGGGACAGGGGTCAACGAGCAGTACTTC.

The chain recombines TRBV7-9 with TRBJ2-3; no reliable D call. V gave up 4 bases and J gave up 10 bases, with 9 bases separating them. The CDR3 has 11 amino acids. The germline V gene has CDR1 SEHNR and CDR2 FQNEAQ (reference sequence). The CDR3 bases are TGTGCCAGCAGCTCCCAGGATGCGCAGTATTTT. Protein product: CASSSQDAQYF.

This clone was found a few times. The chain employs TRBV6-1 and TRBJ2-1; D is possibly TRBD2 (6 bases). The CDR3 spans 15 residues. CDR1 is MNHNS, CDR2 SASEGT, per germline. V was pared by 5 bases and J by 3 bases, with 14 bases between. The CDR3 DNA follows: TGTGCCAGCAGTTCATGGGGGGTCGGCTACAATGAGCAGTTCTTC. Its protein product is CASSSWGVGYNEQFF.

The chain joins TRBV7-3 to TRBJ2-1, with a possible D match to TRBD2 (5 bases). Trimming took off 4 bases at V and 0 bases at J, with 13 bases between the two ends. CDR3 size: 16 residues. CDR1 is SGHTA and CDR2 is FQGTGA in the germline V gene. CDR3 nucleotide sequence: TGTGCCAGCAGCTCATGGACTCTTAGCTCCTACAATGAGCAGTTCTTC. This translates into CASSSWTLSSYNEQFF.

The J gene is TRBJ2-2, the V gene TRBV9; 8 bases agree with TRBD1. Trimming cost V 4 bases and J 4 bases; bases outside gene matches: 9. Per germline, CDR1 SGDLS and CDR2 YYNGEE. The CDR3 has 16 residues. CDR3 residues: CASSLPGQEGTGELFF. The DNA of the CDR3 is TGTGCCAGCAGCTTACCGGGACAGGAGGGCACCGGGGAGCTGTTTTTT.

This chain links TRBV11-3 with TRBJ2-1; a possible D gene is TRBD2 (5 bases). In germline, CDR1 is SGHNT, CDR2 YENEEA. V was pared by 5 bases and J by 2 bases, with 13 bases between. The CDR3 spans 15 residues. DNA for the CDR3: TGTGCCAGCAGCCTGAGCGGATCCACCTACAATGAGCAGTTCTTC. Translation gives CASSLSGSTYNEQFF.

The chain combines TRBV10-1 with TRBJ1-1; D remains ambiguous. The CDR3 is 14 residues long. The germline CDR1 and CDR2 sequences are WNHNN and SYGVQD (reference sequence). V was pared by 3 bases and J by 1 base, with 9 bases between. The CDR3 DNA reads TGCGCCAGCAGTGAAAGGGTGGGGAACACTGAAGCTTTCTTT. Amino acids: CASSERVGNTEAFF.

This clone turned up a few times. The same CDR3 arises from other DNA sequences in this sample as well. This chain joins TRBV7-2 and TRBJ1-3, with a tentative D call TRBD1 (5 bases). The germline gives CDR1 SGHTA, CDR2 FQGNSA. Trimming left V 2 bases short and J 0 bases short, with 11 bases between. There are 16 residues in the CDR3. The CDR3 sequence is CASSLHRGLSGNTIYF. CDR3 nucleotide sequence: TGTGCCAGCAGCTTACATCGGGGACTCTCTGGAAACACCATATATTTT.

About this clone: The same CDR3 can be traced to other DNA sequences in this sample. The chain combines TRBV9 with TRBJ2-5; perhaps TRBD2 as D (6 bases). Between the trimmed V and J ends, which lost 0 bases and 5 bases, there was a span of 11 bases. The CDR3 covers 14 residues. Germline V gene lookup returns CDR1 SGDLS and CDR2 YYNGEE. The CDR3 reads CASSVGGIQETQYF. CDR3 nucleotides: TGTGCCAGCAGCGTAGGCGGGATCCAGGAGACCCAGTACTTC.